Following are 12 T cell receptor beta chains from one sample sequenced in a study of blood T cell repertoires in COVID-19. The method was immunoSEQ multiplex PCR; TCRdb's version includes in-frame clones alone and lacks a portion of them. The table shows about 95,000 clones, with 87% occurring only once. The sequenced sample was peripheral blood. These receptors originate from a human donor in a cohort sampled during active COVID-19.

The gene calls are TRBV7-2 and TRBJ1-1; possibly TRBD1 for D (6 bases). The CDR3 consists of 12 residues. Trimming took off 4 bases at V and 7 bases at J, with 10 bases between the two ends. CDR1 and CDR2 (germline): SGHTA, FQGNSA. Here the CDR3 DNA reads TGTGCCAGCAGCTGGAGACAGGATGAAGCTTTCTTT. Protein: CASSWRQDEAFF. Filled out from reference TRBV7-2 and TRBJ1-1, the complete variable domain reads GAGVSQSPSNKVTEKGKDVELRCDPISGHTALYWYRQSLGQGLEFLIYFQGNSAPDKSGLPSDRFSAERTGGSVSTLTIQRTQQEDSAVYLCASSWRQDEAFFGQGTRLTVV.

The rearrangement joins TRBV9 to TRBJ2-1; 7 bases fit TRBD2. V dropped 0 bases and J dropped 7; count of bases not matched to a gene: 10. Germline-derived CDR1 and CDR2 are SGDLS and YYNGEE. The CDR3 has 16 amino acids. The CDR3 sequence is CASSVASGAGANEQFF. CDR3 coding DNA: TGTGCCAGCAGCGTAGCAAGCGGGGCGGGAGCAAATGAGCAGTTCTTC.

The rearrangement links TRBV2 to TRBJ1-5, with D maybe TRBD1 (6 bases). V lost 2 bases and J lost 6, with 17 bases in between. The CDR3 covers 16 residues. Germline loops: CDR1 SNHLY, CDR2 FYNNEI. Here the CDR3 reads CASSERKGGARQPQHF. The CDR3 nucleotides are TGTGCCAGCAGTGAAAGGAAAGGGGGGGCTCGTCAGCCCCAGCATTTT.

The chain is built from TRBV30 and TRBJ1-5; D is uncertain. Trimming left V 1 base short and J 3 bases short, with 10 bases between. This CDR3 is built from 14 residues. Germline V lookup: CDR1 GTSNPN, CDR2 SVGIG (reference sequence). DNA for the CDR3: TGTGCCTGGAGTGAGGCGGGGATCAATCAGCCCCAGCATTTT. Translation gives CAWSEAGINQPQHF.

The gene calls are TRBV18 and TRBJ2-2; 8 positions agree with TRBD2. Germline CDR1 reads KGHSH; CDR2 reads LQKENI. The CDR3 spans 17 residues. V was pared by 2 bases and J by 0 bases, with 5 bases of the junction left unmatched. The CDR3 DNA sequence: TGTGCCAGCTCACCATTTAGCGGGGCATCGAACACCGGGGAGCTGTTTTTT. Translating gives CASSPFSGASNTGELFF.

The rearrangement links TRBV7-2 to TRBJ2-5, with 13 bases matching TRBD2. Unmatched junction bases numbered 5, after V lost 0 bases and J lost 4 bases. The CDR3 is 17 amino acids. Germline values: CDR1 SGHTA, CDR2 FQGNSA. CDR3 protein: CASSLARTSGGRETQYF. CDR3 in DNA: TGTGCCAGCAGCTTAGCCCGGACTAGCGGGGGCCGAGAGACCCAGTACTTC.

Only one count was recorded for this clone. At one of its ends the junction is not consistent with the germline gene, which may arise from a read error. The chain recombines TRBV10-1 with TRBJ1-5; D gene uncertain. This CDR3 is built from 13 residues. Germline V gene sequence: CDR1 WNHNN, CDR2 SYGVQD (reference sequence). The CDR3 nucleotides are TGCGCCGGCAGTCCTGAGCTGCCTCAGCCCCAGCATTTT. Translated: CAGSPELPQPQHF.

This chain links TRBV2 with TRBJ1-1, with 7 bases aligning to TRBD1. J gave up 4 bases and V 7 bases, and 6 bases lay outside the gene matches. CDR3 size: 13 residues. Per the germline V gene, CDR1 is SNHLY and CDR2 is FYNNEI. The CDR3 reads CASTGQAGTEAFF. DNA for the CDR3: TGTGCCAGCACCGGACAGGCTGGCACTGAAGCTTTCTTT.

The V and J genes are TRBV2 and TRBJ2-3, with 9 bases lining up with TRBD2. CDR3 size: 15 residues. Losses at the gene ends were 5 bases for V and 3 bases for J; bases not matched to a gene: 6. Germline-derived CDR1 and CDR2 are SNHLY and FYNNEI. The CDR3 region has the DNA TGTGCCAGCAGTAAAAGCGGGGGGAAGACAGATACGCAGTATTTT. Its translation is CASSKSGGKTDTQYF.

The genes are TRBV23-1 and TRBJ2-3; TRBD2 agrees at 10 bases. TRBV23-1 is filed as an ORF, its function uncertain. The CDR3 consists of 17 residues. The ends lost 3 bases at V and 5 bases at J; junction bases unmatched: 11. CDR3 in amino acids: CASSHPTLAGDIDTQYF. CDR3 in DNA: TGCGCCAGCAGTCATCCGACGCTAGCGGGGGATATAGATACGCAGTATTTT.

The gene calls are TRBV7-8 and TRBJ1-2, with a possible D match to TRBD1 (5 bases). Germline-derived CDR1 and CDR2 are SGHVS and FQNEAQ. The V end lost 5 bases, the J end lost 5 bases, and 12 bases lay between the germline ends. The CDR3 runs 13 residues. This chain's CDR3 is CASSPTGTYGYTF. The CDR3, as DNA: TGTGCCAGCAGCCCGACCGGGACTTATGGCTACACCTTC.

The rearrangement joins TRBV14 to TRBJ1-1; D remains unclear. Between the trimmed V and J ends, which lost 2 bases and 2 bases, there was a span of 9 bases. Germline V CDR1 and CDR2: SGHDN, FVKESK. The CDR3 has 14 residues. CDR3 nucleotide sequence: TGTGCCAGCAGCCAACACAGTCTAAACACTGAAGCTTTCTTT. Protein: CASSQHSLNTEAFF.